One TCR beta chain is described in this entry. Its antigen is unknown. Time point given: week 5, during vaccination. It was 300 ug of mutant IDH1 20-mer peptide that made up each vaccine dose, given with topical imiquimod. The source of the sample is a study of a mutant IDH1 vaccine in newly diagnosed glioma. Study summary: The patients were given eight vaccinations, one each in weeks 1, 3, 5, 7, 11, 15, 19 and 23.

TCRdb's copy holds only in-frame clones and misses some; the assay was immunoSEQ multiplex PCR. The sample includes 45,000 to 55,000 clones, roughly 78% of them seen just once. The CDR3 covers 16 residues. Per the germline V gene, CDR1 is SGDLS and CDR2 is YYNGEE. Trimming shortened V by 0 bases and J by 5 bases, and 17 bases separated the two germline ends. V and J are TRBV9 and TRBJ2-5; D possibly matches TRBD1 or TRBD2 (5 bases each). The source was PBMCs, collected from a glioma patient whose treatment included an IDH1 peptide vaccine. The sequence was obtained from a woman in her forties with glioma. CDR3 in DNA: TGTGCCAGCAGCGTAGGGGAAGGGTGGGGCGGGGAGACCCAGTACTTC. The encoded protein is CASSVGEGWGGETQYF.